This T cell receptor beta chain was identified during a study of neurological immune-mediated disorders. MiXCR, applied by TCRdb to the 5' RACE reads, yields one record per CDR3 protein. The sample carries 65,000 to 90,000 distinct CDR3 sequences, less than 5.5% recorded once. Findings of the study overall: Among expanded clones, no CDR3 amino acid sequences were shared across subjects, a pattern suggesting private repertoires in all groups.

This clonotype was seen once. Its antigen is still unknown. The CDR3 covers 15 residues. The germline V and J ends were trimmed by 3 bases and 6 bases, with 14 bases remaining between them. Input material: PBMCs. This chain joins TRBV12-3 or TRBV12-4 and TRBJ2-2; the D is unclear. This TCR derives from a woman aged 25-40 years with multiple sclerosis. The chain's CDR3 is CASSLIGIKAGELFF. CDR3 nucleotides: TGTGCCAGCAGTTTGATCGGTATCAAGGCCGGGGAGCTGTTTTTT.